These T cell receptor beta chains were read from a single sample in a study of T cells in Graves' hyperthyroidism and ophthalmopathy. TCRdb independently ran MiXCR on the multiplex PCR reads; one entry per CDR3 protein. Among around 350,000 distinct CDR3 sequences listed, 25% were seen once. The sample consisted of blood. The receptors come from a man aged 50-60 years with Graves' hyperthyroidism. The CDR3 runs from the conserved cysteine through the conserved F or W. D genes are given only for firm matches. Clone sizes are given selectively: once, few, many, or a class where the clone is expanded.

>TRBD1|TRBV20-1|TRBJ2-5|.
CSARDRGETQYF
TGCAGTGCTCGGGACAGGGGGGAGACCCAGTACTTC
>.|TRBV5-1|TRBJ2-7|.
CASSSPGAGSYEQYF
TGCGCCAGCAGCTCACCAGGGGCCGGGAGCTACGAGCAGTACTTC
>.|TRBV29-1|TRBJ1-2|.
CSVGEQGYGYTF
TGCAGCGTTGGGGAGCAGGGGTATGGCTACACCTTC
>TRBD2|TRBV3-1|TRBJ2-7|.
CASSQGVGGSTTYEQYF
TGTGCCAGCAGCCAAGGGGTGGGCGGGAGCACTACCTACGAGCAGTACTTC
>.|TRBV3-1|TRBJ1-1|many
CASSPDPNTEAFF
TGTGCCAGCAGCCCGGACCCCAACACTGAAGCTTTCTTT
>.|TRBV6-5|TRBJ2-4|.
CASSYGGGNIQYF
TGTGCCAGCAGTTACGGGGGCGGAAACATTCAGTACTTC
>TRBD2|TRBV7-9|TRBJ2-7|.
CASSRGSLAGADEQYF
TGTGCCAGCAGCCGCGGATCACTAGCGGGAGCCGACGAGCAGTACTTC
>TRBD1|TRBV28|TRBJ1-1|hyperexpanded
CASREDRGLNTEAFF
TGTGCCAGCAGGGAGGACAGGGGGCTGAACACTGAAGCTTTCTTT
>TRBD1|TRBV6-6|TRBJ1-2|many
CASSYGSGGDYGYTF
TGTGCCAGCAGTTACGGTTCAGGGGGTGACTATGGCTACACCTTC
>TRBD2|TRBV7-3|TRBJ2-1|.
CASSFLPGTSGRAHNVEQFF
TGTGCCAGCAGCTTCCTCCCTGGGACTAGCGGGAGGGCCCACAATGTTGAGCAGTTCTTC
>TRBD1|TRBV7-9|TRBJ2-7|many
CASSTLPGQGAHEQYF
TGTGCCAGCAGCACTTTACCGGGACAGGGCGCTCACGAGCAGTACTTC
>.|TRBV6-5|TRBJ2-3|few
CASSYSDADTQYF
TGTGCCAGCAGTTACTCGGACGCAGATACGCAGTATTTT
>.|TRBV12-5|TRBJ2-1|few
CASGLVGSAPYNEQFF
TGTGCTAGTGGTTTGGTCGGGAGTGCCCCCTACAATGAGCAGTTCTTC
>TRBD2|TRBV12-3/TRBV12-4|TRBJ2-3|few
CASTRLAGVGADTQYF
TGTGCCAGCACAAGACTAGCGGGAGTGGGGGCAGATACGCAGTATTTT
>TRBD1|TRBV7-8|TRBJ1-1|.
CASSSLGTDRGHTEAFF
TGTGCCAGCAGCTCCTTAGGCACCGACAGGGGGCATACTGAAGCTTTCTTT
>.|TRBV5-1|TRBJ2-7|.
CASSLAAGPSYEQYF
TGCGCCAGCAGCTTGGCCGCCGGTCCCTCCTACGAGCAGTACTTC
>TRBD2|TRBV9|TRBJ2-3|.
CASSQGTSGDTQYF
TGTGCCAGCAGCCAAGGGACTAGCGGGGATACGCAGTATTTT
>.|TRBV7-9|TRBJ2-3|.
CASSLALANSTDTQYF
TGTGCCAGCAGCTTAGCGCTAGCGAATAGCACAGATACGCAGTATTTT
>TRBD1|TRBV7-3|TRBJ1-1|.
CASSAYRGTEAFF
TGTGCCAGCAGTGCCTACAGGGGCACTGAAGCTTTCTTC
>TRBD2|TRBV20-1|TRBJ2-7|few
CSARDYAGELWEQYF
TGCAGTGCTAGAGATTATGCGGGAGAGTTGTGGGAGCAGTACTTC
>TRBD1|TRBV7-9|TRBJ2-5|.
CASSDWGAWQGAQETQYF
TGTGCCAGCAGCGACTGGGGCGCGTGGCAGGGGGCACAAGAGACCCAGTACTTC
>.|TRBV27|TRBJ2-5|.
CASSFTLQETQYF
TGTGCCAGCAGTTTTACACTTCAAGAGACCCAGTACTTC